Sequencing of this TCR beta chain was carried out in a study of T cells after posttransplantation cyclophosphamide. Overall study findings and caveats: TRB overlap between skin or GI tissue T cells and blood was limited. Recipient CMV seropositivity and CMV reactivation strongly tracked TRB clonality.

The sample holds a few counts of this clone. Its cognate antigen is unknown. The ends were cut back, 0 bases at V and 6 bases at J, with 12 bases in the middle. The CDR3 runs 16 residues. The germline CDR1 and CDR2 sequences are LGHNA and YNFKEQ. A marrow graft followed busulfan-fludarabine conditioning, with cyclophosphamide on days +3 and +4. Clones were sequenced by immunoSEQ multiplex PCR, and TCRdb holds only the in-frame ones, with some missing. Recorded here are roughly 15,000 clones, none singletons. The V call is TRBV4-2, the J call TRBJ1-6, with D possibly TRBD1 on 6 matching bases. This specimen consisted of PBMCs, obtained 1162 days after allogeneic stem cell transplant with posttransplant cyclophosphamide. The sequence was collected from a female patient aged 40 to 50 who received an allogeneic stem cell transplant from a related donor, was CMV-positive, and had no GVHD. The T cells may come from the graft donor. CDR3 sequence (DNA): TGTGCCAGCAGCCAAGATAAAACAGGGTCTAATTCACCCCTCCACTTT. Translated, it gives CASSQDKTGSNSPLHF.